A selection of T cell receptor beta chains follows, all from one sample in a study of blood T cell repertoires in COVID-19. The method was immunoSEQ multiplex PCR; TCRdb's version includes in-frame clones alone and lacks a portion of them. The sample lists some 150,000 clones, approximately 84% seen once, with approximately 1% in the top ten. Sequencing was carried out using peripheral blood. The receptors were sampled from a man aged 35 to 55 with acute or convalescent COVID-19. Both conserved end residues are part of each CDR3. A D gene is named only where the DNA matches it firmly. Size is stated for part of the rows, as once, few or many counts, or as a class when the clone is expanded.

J gene,V gene,D gene,clone size,CDR3 protein,CDR3 DNA
TRBJ1-1,TRBV4-1,NA,NA,CASSQDRGNTEAFF,TGCGCCAGCAGCCAAGATCGGGGGAACACTGAAGCTTTCTTT
TRBJ2-1,TRBV3-1/TRBV3-2,TRBD2,NA,CASSQKTGTSIRNEQFF,TGTGCCAGCAGCCAAAAGACCGGGACTAGCATTCGTAATGAGCAGTTCTTC
TRBJ1-1,TRBV6-1,NA,NA,CASSEDIEAFF,TGTGCCAGCAGTGAAGATATTGAAGCTTTCTTT
TRBJ1-1,TRBV7-2,NA,NA,CASSLGTGLPRDTEAFF,TGTGCCAGCAGCCTAGGGACGGGACTTCCGAGGGACACTGAAGCTTTCTTT
TRBJ2-1,TRBV2,NA,NA,CASSPQVSSYNEQFF,TGTGCCAGCAGTCCCCAGGTTAGCTCCTACAATGAGCAGTTCTTC
TRBJ1-4,TRBV2,TRBD1,NA,CASSTDRDRVLGENEKLFF,TGTGCCAGTTCGACGGACCGGGACAGGGTATTAGGGGAGAATGAAAAACTGTTTTTT
TRBJ1-1,TRBV2,TRBD1,NA,CASSELGQGLENTEAFF,TGTGCCAGCAGTGAATTGGGACAGGGGTTGGAGAACACTGAAGCTTTCTTT
TRBJ2-1,TRBV6-5,TRBD1,once,CASSLPGQGAREQFF,TGTGCCAGCAGTTTACCGGGACAGGGGGCGAGGGAGCAGTTCTTC
TRBJ2-2,TRBV5-1,TRBD2,once,CASSLYGLAGWLDTGELFF,TGCGCCAGCAGCTTGTACGGACTAGCGGGATGGTTGGACACCGGGGAGCTGTTTTTT
TRBJ1-1,TRBV9,NA,NA,CASSGGTMFPFF,TGTGCCAGCAGCGGGGGGACAATGTTTCCTTTCTTT
TRBJ1-1,TRBV19,NA,NA,CASSGQLNTEAFF,TGTGCCAGTAGTGGTCAGTTGAACACTGAAGCTTTCTTT
TRBJ1-5,TRBV21-1,NA,NA,CASSARTEKSNQPQHF,TGTGCCAGCAGCGCCCGGACAGAAAAATCCAATCAGCCCCAGCATTTT
TRBJ1-5,TRBV24-1,NA,NA,CATSERANQPQHF,TGTGCCACCAGTGAGAGGGCTAATCAGCCCCAGCATTTT
TRBJ2-7,TRBV6-2/TRBV6-3,NA,NA,CASSSYKTASYEQYF,TGTGCCAGCAGTTCCTATAAGACAGCGTCCTACGAGCAGTACTTC
TRBJ2-3,TRBV11-3,NA,few,CASSRGTKGDTQYF,TGTGCCAGCAGCCGAGGCACGAAGGGGGATACGCAGTATTTT
TRBJ2-3,TRBV5-1,TRBD2,NA,CASSPGTGGSTDTQYF,TGCGCCAGCAGCCCCGGGACGGGGGGAAGCACAGATACGCAGTATTTT
TRBJ2-5,TRBV6-5,NA,NA,CASRPVQLQETQYF,TGTGCCAGCAGACCCGTACAGCTCCAAGAGACCCAGTACTTC
TRBJ2-2,TRBV30,NA,NA,CAWMNIRTLGTGELFF,TGTGCCTGGATGAACATCAGGACACTTGGCACCGGGGAGCTGTTTTTT
TRBJ1-5,TRBV2,TRBD1,NA,CASSLETGVQPQHF,TGTGCCAGCAGCCTGGAGACAGGGGTTCAGCCCCAGCATTTT
TRBJ2-2,TRBV10-3,TRBD1,NA,CAIRDRVSTGELFF,TGTGCCATCAGAGACAGGGTTTCCACCGGGGAGCTGTTTTTT
TRBJ2-5,TRBV5-6,TRBD1,NA,CASSPRQGKETQYF,TGTGCCAGCAGCCCAAGACAGGGGAAAGAGACCCAGTACTTC
TRBJ2-5,TRBV11-2,NA,NA,CASSLGSGLETQYF,TGTGCCAGCAGCTTAGGTTCGGGGTTGGAGACCCAGTACTTC
TRBJ2-1,TRBV5-1,TRBD2,NA,CASSTGLAGYEQFF,TGCGCCAGCAGCACGGGACTAGCGGGTTATGAGCAGTTCTTC
TRBJ1-1,TRBV25-1,NA,NA,CASSESGFGTEAFF,TGTGCCAGCAGTGAATCGGGGTTCGGCACTGAAGCTTTCTTT
TRBJ2-1,TRBV21-1,NA,NA,CASSTSGGHNEQFF,TGTGCCAGCAGCACCAGCGGGGGCCACAATGAGCAGTTCTTC
TRBJ2-2,TRBV2,TRBD1,NA,CASSRQGANTGELFF,TGTGCCAGCAGTAGACAGGGGGCTAACACCGGGGAGCTGTTTTTT
TRBJ2-7,TRBV6-5,NA,NA,CASRGRGSYEQYF,TGTGCCAGCAGAGGACGGGGAAGTTACGAGCAGTACTTC
TRBJ1-1,TRBV7-9,NA,NA,CASNDQAGTEAFF,TGTGCCAGCAACGATCAGGCGGGCACTGAAGCTTTCTTT
TRBJ1-2,TRBV6-6,NA,once,CASSYSGGRIGGYTF,TGTGCCAGCAGTTACTCGGGGGGGCGCATTGGTGGCTACACCTTC
TRBJ1-1,TRBV7-9,NA,NA,CASSLDRGGNAEAFF,TGTGCCAGCAGCTTAGACCGAGGGGGTAACGCTGAAGCTTTCTTT
TRBJ2-7,TRBV20-1,TRBD1,NA,CSASGEGQAYEQYF,TGCAGTGCTAGTGGAGAGGGACAGGCATACGAGCAGTACTTC
TRBJ1-2,TRBV6-1,TRBD1,few,CASSEPTGNYGYTF,TGTGCCAGCAGTGAACCGACAGGGAACTATGGCTACACCTTC
TRBJ2-7,TRBV7-6,TRBD1,NA,CASSPRGLAGGYEQYF,TGTGCCAGCAGCCCCCGGGGTTTGGCAGGGGGTTACGAGCAGTACTTC
TRBJ1-5,TRBV6-2/TRBV6-3,NA,NA,CASSSGDQPQHF,TGTGCCAGCAGTAGCGGGGATCAGCCCCAGCATTTT
TRBJ2-7,TRBV28,NA,few,CASSSLTAYEQYF,TGTGCCAGCAGTTCACTGACAGCCTACGAGCAGTACTTC
TRBJ1-1,TRBV12-3/TRBV12-4,NA,NA,CASSGQMNTEAFF,TGTGCCAGCTCGGGACAAATGAACACTGAAGCTTTCTTT
TRBJ1-2,TRBV9,TRBD1,NA,CASSLHTGQGDGYTF,TGTGCCAGCAGCCTCCACACAGGACAGGGTGATGGCTACACCTTC
TRBJ2-3,TRBV5-1,TRBD1,NA,CASRFTGGSQTDTQYF,TGCGCCAGCAGATTTACAGGGGGATCTCAGACAGATACGCAGTATTTT
TRBJ1-2,TRBV6-1,TRBD1,NA,CASSDSDRRNYGYTF,TGTGCCAGCAGTGATTCGGACAGGCGGAACTATGGCTACACCTTC
TRBJ2-7,TRBV3-1/TRBV3-2,NA,NA,CASSQGGLGYYEQYF,TGTGCCAGCAGCCAAGGGGGCCTGGGTTACTACGAGCAGTACTTC
TRBJ2-5,TRBV5-1,TRBD1,NA,CASRKGAGETQYF,TGCGCCAGCAGAAAGGGGGCAGGAGAGACCCAGTACTTC
TRBJ1-5,TRBV2,TRBD1,NA,CASSTLTGGLSNQPQHF,TGTGCCAGCAGTACACTGACAGGGGGACTAAGCAATCAGCCCCAGCATTTT
TRBJ2-1,TRBV9,NA,NA,CASSTSGVEQFF,TGTGCCAGCAGCACGTCGGGAGTTGAGCAGTTCTTC
TRBJ1-1,TRBV25-1,NA,few,CASSEKGPRAEAFF,TGTGCCAGCAGTGAAAAGGGGCCCAGGGCTGAAGCTTTCTTT
TRBJ1-1,TRBV5-4,NA,NA,CASSRVTGTPNTEAFF,TGTGCCAGCAGCCGTGTCACCGGGACACCGAACACTGAAGCTTTCTTT
TRBJ2-5,TRBV10-3,TRBD1,NA,CAISQDRGETQYF,TGTGCCATCAGTCAGGACAGGGGGGAGACCCAGTACTTC
TRBJ2-3,TRBV10-1,TRBD2,NA,CASSPHSGGVADTQYF,TGCGCCAGCAGTCCTCATAGCGGGGGGGTGGCAGATACGCAGTATTTT
TRBJ2-1,TRBV7-3,TRBD1,NA,CASSSDRGRPQFF,TGTGCCAGCAGCTCGGACAGGGGGCGACCGCAGTTCTTC
TRBJ1-1,TRBV19,NA,NA,CASSPKRRQVNTEAFF,TGTGCCAGTAGTCCCAAAAGGAGGCAGGTGAACACTGAAGCTTTCTTT
TRBJ1-1,TRBV20-1,NA,few,CSASREPEAFF,TGCAGTGCTAGTCGGGAGCCTGAAGCTTTCTTT
TRBJ1-1,TRBV6-5,NA,NA,CASTAGGPRTEAFF,TGTGCCAGCACGGCGGGGGGACCGAGAACTGAAGCTTTCTTT
TRBJ1-6,TRBV5-4,TRBD1,once,CASSNPGTVNSPLHF,TGTGCCAGCTCCAACCCCGGGACAGTAAATTCACCCCTCCACTTT
TRBJ1-1,TRBV10-2,NA,NA,CASSPGNTEAFF,TGCGCCAGCAGTCCAGGGAACACTGAAGCTTTCTTT
TRBJ1-1,TRBV30,NA,NA,CAWSVLGRNTEAFF,TGTGCCTGGAGTGTGCTGGGGAGGAACACTGAAGCTTTCTTT
TRBJ1-1,TRBV5-1,TRBD1,NA,CASSPYRGTEAFF,TGCGCCAGCAGCCCGTACAGGGGCACTGAAGCTTTCTTT
TRBJ2-7,TRBV6-5,NA,NA,CASSYYPGYEQYF,TGTGCCAGCAGTTATTATCCAGGCTACGAGCAGTACTTC
TRBJ2-2,TRBV6-4,NA,NA,CASSQRETTGELFF,TGTGCCAGCAGTCAACGGGAGACAACCGGGGAGCTGTTTTTT